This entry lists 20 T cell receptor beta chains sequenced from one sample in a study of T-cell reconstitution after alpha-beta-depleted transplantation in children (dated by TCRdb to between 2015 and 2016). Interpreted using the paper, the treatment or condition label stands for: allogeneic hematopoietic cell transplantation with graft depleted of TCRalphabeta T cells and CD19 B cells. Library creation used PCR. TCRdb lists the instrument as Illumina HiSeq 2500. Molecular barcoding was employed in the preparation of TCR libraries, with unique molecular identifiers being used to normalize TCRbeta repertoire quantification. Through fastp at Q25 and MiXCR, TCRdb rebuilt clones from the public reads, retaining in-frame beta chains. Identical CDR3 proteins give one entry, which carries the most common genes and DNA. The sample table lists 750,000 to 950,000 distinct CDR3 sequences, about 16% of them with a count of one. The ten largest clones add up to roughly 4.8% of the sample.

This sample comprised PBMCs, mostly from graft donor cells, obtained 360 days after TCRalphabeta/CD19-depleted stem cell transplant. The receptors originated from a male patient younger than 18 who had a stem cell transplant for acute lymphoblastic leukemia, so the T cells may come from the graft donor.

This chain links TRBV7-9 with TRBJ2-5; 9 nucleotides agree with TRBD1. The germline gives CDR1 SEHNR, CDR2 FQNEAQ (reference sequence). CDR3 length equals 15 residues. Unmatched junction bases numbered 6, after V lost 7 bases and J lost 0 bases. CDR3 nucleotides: TGTGCCAGCAATAATGACAGGGGGTACCAAGAGACCCAGTACTTC. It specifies CASNNDRGYQETQYF.

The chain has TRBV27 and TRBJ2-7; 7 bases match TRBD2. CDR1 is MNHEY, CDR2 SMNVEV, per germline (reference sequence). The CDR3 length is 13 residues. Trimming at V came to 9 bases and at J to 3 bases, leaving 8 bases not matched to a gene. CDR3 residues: CASPKAGCYEQYF. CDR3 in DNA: TGTGCCAGTCCCAAAGCGGGATGCTACGAGCAGTACTTC.

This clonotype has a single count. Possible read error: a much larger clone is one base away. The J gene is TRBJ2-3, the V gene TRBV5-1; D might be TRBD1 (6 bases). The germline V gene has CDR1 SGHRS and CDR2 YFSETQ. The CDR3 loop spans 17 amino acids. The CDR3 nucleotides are TGCGCCAGCAGCTCATTAGCACAGGGCACCTTCACAGGTACGCAGTATTTT. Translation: CASSSLAQGTFTGTQYF. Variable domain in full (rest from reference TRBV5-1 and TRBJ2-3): KAGVTQTPRYLIKTRGQQVTLSCSPISGHRSVSWYQQTPGQGLQFLFEYFSETQRNKGNFPGRFSGRQFSNSRSEMNVSTLELGDSALYLCASSSLAQGTFTGTQYFGPGTRLTVL.

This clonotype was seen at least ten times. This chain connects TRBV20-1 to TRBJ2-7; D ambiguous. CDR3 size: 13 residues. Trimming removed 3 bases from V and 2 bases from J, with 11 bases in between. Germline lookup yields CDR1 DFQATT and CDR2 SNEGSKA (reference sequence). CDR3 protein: CSARKVPAYEQYF. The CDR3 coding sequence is TGCAGTGCTAGGAAGGTTCCCGCCTACGAGCAGTACTTC.

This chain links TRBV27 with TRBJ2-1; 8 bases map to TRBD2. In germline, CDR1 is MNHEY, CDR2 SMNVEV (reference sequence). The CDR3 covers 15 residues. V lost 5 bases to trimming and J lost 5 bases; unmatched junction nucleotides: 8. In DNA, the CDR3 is TGTGCCAGCAGTCTGGGACTAGTTCTTGACAATGAGCAGTTCTTC. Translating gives CASSLGLVLDNEQFF.

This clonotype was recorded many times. The CDR3 protein is CASRVAGELFF. In nucleotides, the CDR3 is TGTGCCAGCAGGGTCGCCGGGGAGCTGTTTTTT. The V call is TRBV2, the J call TRBJ2-2; D gene unclear. The V gene's germline CDR1 is SNHLY and CDR2 FYNNEI. Trimming shortened V by 6 bases and J by 6 bases, and 5 bases separated the two germline ends. The CDR3 extends over 11 amino acids.

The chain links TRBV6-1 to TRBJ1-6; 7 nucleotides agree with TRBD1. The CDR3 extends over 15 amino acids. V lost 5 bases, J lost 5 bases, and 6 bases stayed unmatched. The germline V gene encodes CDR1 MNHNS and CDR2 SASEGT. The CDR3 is CASSLRQGDNSPLHF. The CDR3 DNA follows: TGTGCCAGCAGTTTACGACAGGGTGATAATTCACCCCTCCACTTT.

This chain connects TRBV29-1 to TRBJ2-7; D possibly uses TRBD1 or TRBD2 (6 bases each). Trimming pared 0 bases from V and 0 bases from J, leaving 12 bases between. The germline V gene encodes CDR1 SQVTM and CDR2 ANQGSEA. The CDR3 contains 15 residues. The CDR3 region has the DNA TGCAGCGTTGAAGATCGTGGAGGGGGCTCCTACGAGCAGTACTTC. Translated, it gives CSVEDRGGGSYEQYF.

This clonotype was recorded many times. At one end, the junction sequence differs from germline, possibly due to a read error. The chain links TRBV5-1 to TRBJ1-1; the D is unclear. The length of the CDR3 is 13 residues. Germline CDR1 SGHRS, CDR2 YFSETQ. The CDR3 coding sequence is TGTGCCAGCAGTTTGACACTGAACACTGAAGCTTTCTTT. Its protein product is CASSLTLNTEAFF.

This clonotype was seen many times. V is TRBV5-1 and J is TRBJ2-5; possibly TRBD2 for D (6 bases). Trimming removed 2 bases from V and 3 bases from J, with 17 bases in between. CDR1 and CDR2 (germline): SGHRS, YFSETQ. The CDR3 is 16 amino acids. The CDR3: CASSLPDYQAKETQYF. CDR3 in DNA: TGCGCCAGCAGCTTACCGGACTATCAAGCCAAAGAGACCCAGTACTTC.

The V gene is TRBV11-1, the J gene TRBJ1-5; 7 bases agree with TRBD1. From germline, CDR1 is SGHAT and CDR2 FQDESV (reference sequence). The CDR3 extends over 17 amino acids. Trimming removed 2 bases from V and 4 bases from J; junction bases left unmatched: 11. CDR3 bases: TGTGCCAGCAGCTTATACGTCCTTGGGGACAGTAATCAGCCCCAGCATTTT. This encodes CASSLYVLGDSNQPQHF.

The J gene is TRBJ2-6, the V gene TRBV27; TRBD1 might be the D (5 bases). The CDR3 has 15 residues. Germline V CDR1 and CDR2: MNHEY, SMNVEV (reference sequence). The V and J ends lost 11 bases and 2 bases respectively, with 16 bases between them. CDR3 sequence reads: CADSLVGTGANVLTF. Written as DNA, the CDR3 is TGTGCCGACAGTTTAGTCGGTACTGGGGCCAACGTCCTGACTTTC.

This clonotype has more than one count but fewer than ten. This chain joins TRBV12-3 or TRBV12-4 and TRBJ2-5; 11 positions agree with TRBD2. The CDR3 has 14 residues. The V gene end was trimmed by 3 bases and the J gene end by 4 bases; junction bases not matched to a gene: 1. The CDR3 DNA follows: TGTGCCAGCAGTTTGACTAGCGGGACAGAGACCCAGTACTTC. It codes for CASSLTSGTETQYF.

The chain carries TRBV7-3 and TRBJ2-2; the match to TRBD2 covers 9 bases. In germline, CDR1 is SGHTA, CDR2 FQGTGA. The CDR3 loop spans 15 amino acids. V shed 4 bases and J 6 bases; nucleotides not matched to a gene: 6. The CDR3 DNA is TGTGCCAGCAGCTCCGGGACTAGCTATCCCGGGGAGCTGTTTTTT. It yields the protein CASSSGTSYPGELFF.

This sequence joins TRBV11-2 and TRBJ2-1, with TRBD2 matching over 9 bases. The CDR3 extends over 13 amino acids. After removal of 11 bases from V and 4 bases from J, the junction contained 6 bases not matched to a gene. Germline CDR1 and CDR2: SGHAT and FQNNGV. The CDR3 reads CASKAGGYNEQFF. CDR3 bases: TGTGCCTCTAAGGCGGGAGGGTACAATGAGCAGTTCTTC.

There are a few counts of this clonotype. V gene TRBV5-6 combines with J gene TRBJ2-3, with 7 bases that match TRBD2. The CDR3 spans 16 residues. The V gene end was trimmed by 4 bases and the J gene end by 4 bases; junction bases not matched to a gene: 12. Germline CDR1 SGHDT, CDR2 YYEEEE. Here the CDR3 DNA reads TGTGCCAGCAGCCTACTAGCGAGAGGAGGTGCAGATACGCAGTATTTT. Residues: CASSLLARGGADTQYF.

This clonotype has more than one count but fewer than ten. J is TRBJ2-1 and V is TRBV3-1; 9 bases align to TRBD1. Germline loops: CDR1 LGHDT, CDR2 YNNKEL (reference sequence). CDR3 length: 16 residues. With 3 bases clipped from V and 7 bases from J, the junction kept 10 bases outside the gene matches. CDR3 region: CASSHPTGGMGNEQFF. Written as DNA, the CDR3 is TGTGCCAGCAGCCATCCGACAGGGGGAATGGGGAATGAGCAGTTCTTC.

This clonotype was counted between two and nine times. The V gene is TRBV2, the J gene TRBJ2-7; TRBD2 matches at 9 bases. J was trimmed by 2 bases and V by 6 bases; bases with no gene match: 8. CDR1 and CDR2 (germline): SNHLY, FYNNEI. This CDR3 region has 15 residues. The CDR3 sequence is CASREGTSKTYEQYF. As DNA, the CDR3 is TGTGCCAGCAGGGAGGGGACTAGCAAAACCTACGAGCAGTACTTC. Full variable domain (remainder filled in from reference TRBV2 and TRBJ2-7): EPEVTQTPSHQVTQMGQEVILRCVPISNHLYFYWYRQILGQKVEFLVSFYNNEISEKSEIFDDQFSVERPDGSNFTLKIRSTKLEDSAMYFCASREGTSKTYEQYFGPGTRLTVT.

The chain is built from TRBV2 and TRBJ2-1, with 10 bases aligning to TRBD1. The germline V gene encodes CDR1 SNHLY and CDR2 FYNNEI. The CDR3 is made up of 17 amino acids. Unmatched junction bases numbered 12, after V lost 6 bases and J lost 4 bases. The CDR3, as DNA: TGTGCCAGCAGACCTTCCCTTCGGACAGGGGGATACAATGAGCAGTTCTTC. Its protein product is CASRPSLRTGGYNEQFF.

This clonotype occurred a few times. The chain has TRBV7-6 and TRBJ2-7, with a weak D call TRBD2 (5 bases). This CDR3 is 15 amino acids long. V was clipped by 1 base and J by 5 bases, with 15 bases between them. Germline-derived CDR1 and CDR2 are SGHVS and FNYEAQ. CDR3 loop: CASSLETSNFDEQYF. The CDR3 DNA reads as TGTGCCAGCAGCTTAGAAACTAGTAACTTTGACGAGCAGTACTTC.